A single sample gave rise to the 7 T cell receptor beta chains below, sequenced in a study of CD4 T cells in relation to SARS-CoV-2 and coronaviruses (dated by TCRdb to 2020 to 2022). The method behind the library was the immunoSEQ multiplex PCR assay. The table comes from immuneACCESS by way of TCRdb, which keeps in-frame sequences with V and J called. Part of the clones is missing from these tables; in studies checked, under half for an unresolved V gene and the rest for unknown reasons. Recorded for this sample are about 41,000 clones; approximately 80% of them occurred a single time. The ten largest clones add up to 1% to 1.5% of the sample. The antigens of these receptors remain unknown. The source material was naive CD4+ T cells from PBMCs, cultured in vitro. This sample's cell subset or site label indicates: naive CD4+ T cells isolated by negative enrichment. The receptors here all came from an adult with COVID-19.

Only a few counts were recorded for this clone. The genes are TRBV20-1 and TRBJ2-7; D remains ambiguous. This CDR3 is built from 12 residues. Germline loops: CDR1 DFQATT, CDR2 SNEGSKA (reference sequence). Trimming took off 3 bases at V and 3 bases at J, with 9 bases between the two ends. CDR3 DNA sequence: TGCAGTGCTAGTCCCCTAGGCTACGAGCAGTACTTC. It specifies CSASPLGYEQYF.

This chain connects TRBV7-9 to TRBJ2-2; D might be TRBD1 (6 bases). Looked up from germline, CDR1 is SEHNR and CDR2 is FQNEAQ (reference sequence). V lost 4 bases and J 5 bases, leaving 14 bases between the germline ends. This CDR3 comprises 15 residues. CDR3 nucleotide sequence: TGTGCCAGCAGCTCCGACAGGTCGAGGACCGGGGAGCTGTTTTTT. This encodes CASSSDRSRTGELFF. Drawing the rest from reference TRBV7-9 and TRBJ2-2, the complete variable domain is DTGVSQNPRHKITKRGQNVTFRCDPISEHNRLYWYRQTLGQGPEFLTYFQNEAQLEKSRLLSDRFSAERPKGSFSTLEIQRTEQGDSAMYLCASSSDRSRTGELFFGEGSRLTVL.

This chain uses TRBV28 with TRBJ1-1; no definite D call. Germline V gives CDR1 MDHEN, CDR2 SYDVKM. Trimming cost V 1 base and J 3 bases, with 6 bases left between them. The CDR3 sequence is 13 residues long. Here the CDR3 DNA reads TGTGCCAGCAGTTTATCGGGAGACACTGAAGCTTTCTTT. It translates to CASSLSGDTEAFF.

The sample holds one count of this clone. V and J are TRBV7-3 and TRBJ2-1, with D perhaps matching TRBD2 (5 bases). V gave up 5 bases and J gave up 9 bases, with 14 bases separating them. The V gene's germline CDR1 is SGHTA and CDR2 FQGTGA. The CDR3 contains 13 residues. CDR3 DNA sequence: TGTGCCAGCAGCGACCTAGCAGAGGGTGAGCAGTTCTTC. Translating it yields CASSDLAEGEQFF.

V usage is TRBV29-1 and J usage is TRBJ1-2, with D possibly being TRBD1 (5 bases). Germline V lookup: CDR1 SQVTM, CDR2 ANQGSEA. The CDR3 has 13 amino acids. V was shortened by 3 bases and J by 4 bases, with 12 bases between the two germline ends. CDR3: CSVDGSGTYGYTF. DNA of the CDR3: TGCAGCGTTGATGGATCGGGGACCTATGGCTACACCTTC.

The chain combines TRBV7-2 with TRBJ2-7, with D possibly matching TRBD1 (5 bases). Germline V gives CDR1 SGHTA, CDR2 FQGNSA. Trimming pared 2 bases from V and 2 bases from J, leaving 7 bases between. CDR3 size: 13 residues. The DNA for the CDR3 is TGTGCCAGCAGCTTACAGGGTGCCTACGAGCAGTACTTC. This encodes CASSLQGAYEQYF.

This clone was recorded once. The genes are TRBV19 and TRBJ2-7, with 8 bases fitting TRBD2. Germline CDR1 reads LNHDA; CDR2 reads SQIVND (reference sequence). With V trimmed by 3 bases and J by 4 bases, 5 bases remained unmatched. This CDR3 comprises 14 residues. The CDR3 is CASSIGGRWYEQYF. As DNA, the CDR3 is TGTGCCAGTAGTATCGGCGGGAGGTGGTACGAGCAGTACTTC.